These 30 T cell receptor beta chains were all obtained from the same sample, sequenced in a study of blood T cell repertoires in COVID-19. Generated by immunoSEQ multiplex PCR, the TCRdb table keeps only in-frame clones and is missing some. The table lists about 140,000 clones, around 90% of them singletons. What was sequenced was peripheral blood. Source of these receptors: a woman older than 75 with acute or convalescent COVID-19.

The CDR3 protein is CASSHPGQFYEQYF. For the CDR3, the DNA is TGTGCCAGCAGTCATCCGGGACAGTTCTACGAGCAGTACTTC. This chain joins TRBV2 and TRBJ2-7; 7 nucleotides line up with TRBD1. J lost 3 bases, V lost 5 bases, and 7 bases had no gene match. Germline V gene sequence: CDR1 SNHLY, CDR2 FYNNEI. The CDR3 is 14 amino acids.

The chain links TRBV7-9 to TRBJ2-3; D unclear. This CDR3 comprises 12 residues. Per germline, CDR1 SEHNR and CDR2 FQNEAQ (reference sequence). V was pared by 5 bases and J by 3 bases, with 6 bases between. CDR3 DNA: TGTGCCAGCAGCAGCAGGACAGATACGCAGTATTTT. The encoded protein is CASSSRTDTQYF.

The gene calls are TRBV19 and TRBJ1-2; D uncertain. The germline V and J ends were trimmed by 6 bases and 0 bases, with 8 bases remaining between them. CDR3 size: 13 residues. The germline gives CDR1 LNHDA, CDR2 SQIVND (reference sequence). Here the CDR3 DNA reads TGTGCCAGTAGAACGACAACTAACTATGGCTACACCTTC. Translation gives CASRTTTNYGYTF.

The rearrangement links TRBV30 to TRBJ2-3; D gene ambiguous. The V and J ends lost 3 bases and 2 bases respectively, with 12 bases between them. Germline V lookup: CDR1 GTSNPN, CDR2 SVGIG (reference sequence). The CDR3 loop spans 14 amino acids. The CDR3 here is CAWRPRHSTDTQYF. CDR3 coding DNA: TGTGCCTGGAGACCTCGACACTCCACAGATACGCAGTATTTT. Drawing the rest from reference TRBV30 and TRBJ2-3, the complete variable domain is SQTIHQWPATLVQPVGSPLSLECTVEGTSNPNLYWYRQAAGRGLQLLFYSVGIGQISSEVPQNLSASRPQDRQFILSSKKLLLSDSGFYLCAWRPRHSTDTQYFGPGTRLTVL.

The chain has TRBV5-8 and TRBJ1-2; no clear D gene. The germline gives CDR1 SGHTS, CDR2 YDEGEE. Trimming took 4 bases from V and 4 from J, leaving 11 bases between them. This CDR3 has 13 amino acids. CDR3 in amino acids: CASSRAAGYGYTF. In nucleotides, the CDR3 is TGTGCCAGCAGCCGCGCAGCGGGCTATGGCTACACCTTC.

The V call is TRBV18, the J call TRBJ2-5; 9 nucleotides agree with TRBD1. Looked up from germline, CDR1 is KGHSH and CDR2 is LQKENI. The CDR3 extends over 14 amino acids. Trimming took 3 bases from V and 5 from J; bases not matched to a gene: 4. In DNA, the CDR3 is TGTGCCAGCTCACCTGGACAGGGGAGGGAGACCCAGTACTTC. Protein: CASSPGQGRETQYF.

This clone was seen ten or more times. The V and J genes are TRBV9 and TRBJ2-1; 11 bases are shared with TRBD2. The CDR3 sequence is 15 residues long. The V gene end was trimmed by 3 bases and the J gene end by 5 bases; junction bases not matched to a gene: 4. CDR1 and CDR2 (germline): SGDLS, YYNGEE. DNA for the CDR3: TGTGCCAGCAGCGATCCTAGCGGGGGGCACAATGAGCAGTTCTTC. Protein product: CASSDPSGGHNEQFF. Looking up the rest from reference TRBV9 and TRBJ2-1 gives the full variable domain: DSGVTQTPKHLITATGQRVTLRCSPRSGDLSVYWYQQSLDQGLQFLIQYYNGEERAKGNILERFSAQQFPDLHSELNLSSLELGDSALYFCASSDPSGGHNEQFFGPGTRLTVL.

A single count supports this clone. The J gene is TRBJ2-5, the V gene TRBV7-9; 9 nucleotides line up with TRBD1. Trimming took 5 bases from V and 1 from J; bases not matched to a gene: 11. There are 17 residues in the CDR3. Germline CDR1 reads SEHNR; CDR2 reads FQNEAQ (reference sequence). The chain's CDR3 is CASSRRPGTGTQETQYF. CDR3 sequence (DNA): TGTGCCAGCAGCAGACGTCCCGGGACAGGGACCCAAGAGACCCAGTACTTC.

The chain carries TRBV3-1 (or the pseudogene TRBV3-2) and TRBJ2-2; 8 bases map to TRBD2. V gave up 3 bases and J gave up 2 bases; unmatched junction bases: 2. Germline CDR1 and CDR2: LGHDT and YNNKEL (reference sequence). The CDR3 runs to 15 residues. The CDR3 nucleotides read TGTGCCAGCAGCCAGGGGACTAGAAACACCGGGGAGCTGTTTTTT. This encodes CASSQGTRNTGELFF.

The genes are TRBV5-1 and TRBJ1-6; tentative D call: TRBD1 (5 bases). Germline loops: CDR1 SGHRS, CDR2 YFSETQ. The CDR3 consists of 13 residues. V was trimmed by 4 bases and J by 11 bases, leaving 13 bases between them. This CDR3 is CASSLSSRAPLHF. DNA of the CDR3: TGCGCCAGCAGCCTCTCAAGCAGGGCACCCCTCCACTTT.

CDR3 loop: CASSRNSGGLGETQYF. The CDR3 coding sequence is TGTGCCAGCAGCCGCAATAGCGGGGGGCTCGGAGAGACCCAGTACTTC. V and J are TRBV7-9 and TRBJ2-5; 10 bases are shared with TRBD2. Per germline, CDR1 SEHNR and CDR2 FQNEAQ (reference sequence). V shed 5 bases and J 4 bases; nucleotides not matched to a gene: 10. CDR3 length: 16 amino acids.

The chain has TRBV5-4 and TRBJ2-5; no clear D. This CDR3 is 13 amino acids long. The germline V gene encodes CDR1 SGHNT and CDR2 YYREEE (reference sequence). V was clipped by 2 bases and J by 1 base, with 6 bases between them. The CDR3 protein is CASSLQIQETQYF. CDR3 bases: TGTGCCAGCAGCTTACAGATCCAAGAGACCCAGTACTTC.

The chain has TRBV3-1 (or the pseudogene TRBV3-2) and TRBJ2-1; 10 nucleotides agree with TRBD1. The V gene's germline CDR1 is LGHDT and CDR2 YNNKEL (reference sequence). The length of the CDR3 is 15 residues. J lost 3 bases, V lost 4 bases, and 3 bases had no gene match. The CDR3: CASSRTGGNYNEQFF. CDR3 in DNA: TGTGCCAGCAGCCGGACAGGGGGGAACTACAATGAGCAGTTCTTC.

The sample holds a few counts of this clone. V is TRBV29-1 and J is TRBJ1-3; D call uncertain. The CDR3 contains 16 residues. The germline V gene has CDR1 SQVTM and CDR2 ANQGSEA. Trimming took 5 bases from V and 4 from J, leaving 21 bases between them. The CDR3, as DNA: TGCAGCGTTAAGGCAACCTCGGGAGGAATGGGAAACACCATATATTTT. Translation: CSVKATSGGMGNTIYF.

This clone was detected a few times. The rearrangement joins TRBV30 to TRBJ1-5; D remains ambiguous. V lost 6 bases and J lost 2, with 8 bases in between. The CDR3 extends over 12 amino acids. CDR1 GTSNPN and CDR2 SVGIG come from the germline V gene (reference sequence). The CDR3 DNA reads as TGTGCCTGTCGGGGTGGCAATCAGCCCCAGCATTTT. Translated, it gives CACRGGNQPQHF.

The chain recombines TRBV5-1 with TRBJ1-2; D is unclear. The germline V gene has CDR1 SGHRS and CDR2 YFSETQ. V was trimmed by 2 bases and J by 8 bases, leaving 13 bases between them. CDR3 length: 13 residues. The CDR3, as DNA: TGCGCCAGCAGCTTTGAGGGTGCGGGGGGCTACACCTTC. Translating gives CASSFEGAGGYTF.

This chain links TRBV7-2 with TRBJ1-2; no clear D. CDR3 length: 14 amino acids. CDR1 and CDR2 (germline): SGHTA, FQGNSA. With 1 base removed from V and 3 bases from J, the gap between germline ends came to 9 bases. CDR3 sequence reads: CASSLVASDYGYTF. The CDR3 DNA reads TGTGCCAGCAGCTTAGTAGCGTCAGACTATGGCTACACCTTC.

The V gene is TRBV7-2, the J gene TRBJ1-1; possibly TRBD1 for D (5 bases). This CDR3 is 15 amino acids long. Trimming took 0 bases from V and 5 from J, leaving 13 bases between them. Germline V gene data show CDR1 as SGHTA and CDR2 as FQGNSA. The CDR3 is CASSLAIGAGTEAFF. CDR3 in DNA: TGTGCCAGCAGCTTAGCGATAGGGGCAGGAACTGAAGCTTTCTTT.

The chain is built from TRBV4-2 and TRBJ1-1; perhaps TRBD1 as D (5 bases). CDR3 size: 14 residues. Per germline, CDR1 LGHNA and CDR2 YNFKEQ. V was cut by 3 bases and J by 4 bases, with 12 bases left in between. CDR3 sequence reads: CASSHPGGSTEAFF. CDR3 sequence (DNA): TGTGCCAGCAGCCACCCTGGGGGGAGCACTGAAGCTTTCTTT.

As DNA, the CDR3 is TGCGCCAGCAGGGAGGGGACAGGGGCCCTCCTAGCTTTCTTT. As protein: CASREGTGALLAFF. V usage is TRBV5-1 and J usage is TRBJ1-1, with 10 bases aligning to TRBD1. V was pared by 5 bases and J by 10 bases, with 11 bases of the junction left unmatched. The CDR3 contains 14 residues. Per germline, CDR1 SGHRS and CDR2 YFSETQ.

This chain's CDR3 is CASSANLGQTSAVQFF. In DNA form, the CDR3 reads TGTGCCAGCAGCGCCAACCTTGGCCAAACTAGTGCGGTGCAGTTCTTC. The chain employs TRBV9 and TRBJ2-1; D possibly corresponds to TRBD2 (5 bases). This CDR3 contains 16 residues. In germline, CDR1 is SGDLS, CDR2 YYNGEE. The V gene lost 3 bases and the J gene lost 12 bases, with 25 bases spanning the gap.

The V gene is TRBV5-6, the J gene TRBJ1-1; 10 bases agree with TRBD1. The CDR3 is 16 amino acids. Germline V gives CDR1 SGHDT, CDR2 YYEEEE. Losses at the gene ends were 2 bases for V and 0 bases for J; bases not matched to a gene: 4. For the CDR3, the DNA is TGTGCCAGCAGCTTAGACAGGGGGCAGGTGAACACTGAAGCTTTCTTT. Translated, it gives CASSLDRGQVNTEAFF.

The chain employs TRBV5-5 and TRBJ1-2, with 7 bases identical to TRBD1. The germline V gene has CDR1 SGHKS and CDR2 YYEKEE (reference sequence). J gave up 4 bases and V 0 bases, and 6 bases lay outside the gene matches. The CDR3 is made up of 15 amino acids. CDR3 residues: CASSLAARGAYGYTF. The DNA for the CDR3 is TGTGCCAGCAGCTTGGCCGCCAGGGGGGCCTATGGCTACACCTTC.

The chain recombines TRBV5-4 with TRBJ2-5; perhaps TRBD1 as D (5 bases). Germline V CDR1 and CDR2: SGHNT, YYREEE (reference sequence). V was trimmed by 0 bases and J by 4 bases, leaving 7 bases between them. The CDR3 is 13 residues long. CDR3 bases: TGTGCCAGCAGCTTGGGCCAGGGAGAGACCCAGTACTTC. It is translated as CASSLGQGETQYF.

This chain uses TRBV5-1 with TRBJ1-1; the D is unclear. This CDR3 contains 14 residues. Trimming pared 1 base from V and 1 base from J, leaving 8 bases between. Germline CDR1 reads SGHRS; CDR2 reads YFSETQ. The DNA for the CDR3 is TGCGCCAGCAGCTTGTTAGAGGGGAACACTGAAGCTTTCTTT. This sequence encodes CASSLLEGNTEAFF.

This clone was observed a single time. The V and J genes are TRBV2 and TRBJ1-1; a weak D match, TRBD1 (5 bases). The CDR3 loop spans 12 amino acids. The V end lost 6 bases, the J end lost 1 base, and 6 bases lay between the germline ends. Germline lookup yields CDR1 SNHLY and CDR2 FYNNEI. CDR3: CASRTENTEAFF. As DNA, the CDR3 is TGTGCCAGCAGGACAGAGAACACTGAAGCTTTCTTT.

This chain uses TRBV10-3 with TRBJ2-2; D may be TRBD1 (6 bases). This CDR3 has 14 amino acids. V lost 2 bases and J 8 bases, leaving 12 bases between the germline ends. Looked up from germline, CDR1 is ENHRY and CDR2 is SYGVKD. The CDR3 sequence is CAISELGAAGELFF. The DNA for the CDR3 is TGTGCCATCAGTGAGCTGGGGGCGGCGGGGGAGCTGTTTTTT.

Notes on this clone: This CDR3 is also generated by other DNA sequences in the sample. The CDR3 region is CASSLGLAGGQETQYF. CDR3 DNA sequence: TGTGCCAGCAGCCTGGGACTAGCGGGGGGGCAAGAGACCCAGTACTTC. This chain links TRBV7-3 with TRBJ2-5; 16 nucleotides match TRBD2. V was clipped by 5 bases and J by 2 bases; unmatched bases: 2. Germline V gene lookup returns CDR1 SGHTA and CDR2 FQGTGA. CDR3 length: 16 residues.

The chain joins TRBV9 to TRBJ1-2; the D gene is possibly TRBD1 (6 bases). The CDR3 covers 15 residues. Germline CDR1 and CDR2: SGDLS and YYNGEE. Trimming pared 4 bases from V and 0 bases from J, leaving 13 bases between. The CDR3 loop is CASSKGQSTNYGYTF. The CDR3 DNA reads as TGTGCCAGCAGCAAAGGACAGTCAACTAACTATGGCTACACCTTC.

The chain combines TRBV6-5 with TRBJ2-3, with D maybe TRBD2 (7 bases). Trimming left V 4 bases short and J 4 bases short, with 18 bases between. The CDR3 is made up of 16 amino acids. Germline CDR1 is MNHEY and CDR2 is SVGAGI. The CDR3 coding sequence is TGTGCCAGCAGTTCCCTAGGGGGGGCTGGATCAGATACGCAGTATTTT. Residues: CASSSLGGAGSDTQYF.